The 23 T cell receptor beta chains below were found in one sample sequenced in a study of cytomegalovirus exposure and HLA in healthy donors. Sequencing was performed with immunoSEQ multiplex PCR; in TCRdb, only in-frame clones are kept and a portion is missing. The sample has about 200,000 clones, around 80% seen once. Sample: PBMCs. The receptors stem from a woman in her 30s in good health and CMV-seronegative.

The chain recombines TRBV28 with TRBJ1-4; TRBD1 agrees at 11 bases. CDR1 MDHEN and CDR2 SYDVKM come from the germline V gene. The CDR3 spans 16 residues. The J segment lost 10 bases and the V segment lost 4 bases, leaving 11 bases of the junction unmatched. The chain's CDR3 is CASSSTRTGGPGKLFF. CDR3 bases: TGTGCCAGCAGTTCAACTCGGACAGGGGGCCCTGGAAAACTGTTTTTT.

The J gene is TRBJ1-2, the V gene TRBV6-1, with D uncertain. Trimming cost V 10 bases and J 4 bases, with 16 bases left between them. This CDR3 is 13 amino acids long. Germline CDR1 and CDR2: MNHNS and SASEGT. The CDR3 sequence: CATTDSRGYGYTF. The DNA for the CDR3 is TGTGCCACCACGGACTCCCGGGGCTATGGCTACACCTTC.

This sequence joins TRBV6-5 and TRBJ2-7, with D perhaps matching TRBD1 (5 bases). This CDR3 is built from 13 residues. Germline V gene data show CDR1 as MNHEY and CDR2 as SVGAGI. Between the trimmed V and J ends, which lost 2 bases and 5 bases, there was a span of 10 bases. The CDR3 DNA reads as TGTGCCAGCAGTTACGCAGGGTTCCACGAGCAGTACTTC. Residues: CASSYAGFHEQYF.

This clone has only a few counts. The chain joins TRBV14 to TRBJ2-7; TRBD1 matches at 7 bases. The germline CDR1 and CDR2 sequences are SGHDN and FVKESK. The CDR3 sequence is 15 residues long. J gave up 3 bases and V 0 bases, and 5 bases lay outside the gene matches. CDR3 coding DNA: TGTGCCAGCAGCCAAGACAGGAGACAGGGCTACGAGCAGTACTTC. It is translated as CASSQDRRQGYEQYF.

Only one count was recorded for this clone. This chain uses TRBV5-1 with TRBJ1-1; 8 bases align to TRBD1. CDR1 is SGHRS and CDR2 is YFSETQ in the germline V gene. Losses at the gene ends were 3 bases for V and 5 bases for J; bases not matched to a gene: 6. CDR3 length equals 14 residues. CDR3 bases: TGCGCCAGCAGCTGGACAGGGAGGGGGACTGAAGCTTTCTTT. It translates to CASSWTGRGTEAFF. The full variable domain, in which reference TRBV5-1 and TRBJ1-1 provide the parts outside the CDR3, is KAGVTQTPRYLIKTRGQQVTLSCSPISGHRSVSWYQQTPGQGLQFLFEYFSETQRNKGNFPGRFSGRQFSNSRSEMNVSTLELGDSALYLCASSWTGRGTEAFFGQGTRLTVV.

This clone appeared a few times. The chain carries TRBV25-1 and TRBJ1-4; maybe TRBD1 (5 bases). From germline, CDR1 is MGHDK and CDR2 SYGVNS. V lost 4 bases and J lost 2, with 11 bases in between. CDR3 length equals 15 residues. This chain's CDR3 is CASSAGYTTNEKLFF. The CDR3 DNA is TGTGCCAGCAGTGCAGGGTATACCACTAATGAAAAACTGTTTTTT.

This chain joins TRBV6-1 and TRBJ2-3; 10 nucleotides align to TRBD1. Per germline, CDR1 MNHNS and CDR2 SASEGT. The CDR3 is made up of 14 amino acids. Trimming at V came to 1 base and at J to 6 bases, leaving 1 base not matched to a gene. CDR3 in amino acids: CASSEGQGADTQYF. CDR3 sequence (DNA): TGTGCCAGCAGTGAAGGACAGGGGGCGGATACGCAGTATTTT.

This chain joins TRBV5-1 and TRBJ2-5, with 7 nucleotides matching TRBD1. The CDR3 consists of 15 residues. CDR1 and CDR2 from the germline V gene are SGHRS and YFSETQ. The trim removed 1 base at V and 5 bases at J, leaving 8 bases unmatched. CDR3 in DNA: TGCGCCAGCAGCTTGAATCAACAGGGGAAGGAGACCCAGTACTTC. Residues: CASSLNQQGKETQYF.

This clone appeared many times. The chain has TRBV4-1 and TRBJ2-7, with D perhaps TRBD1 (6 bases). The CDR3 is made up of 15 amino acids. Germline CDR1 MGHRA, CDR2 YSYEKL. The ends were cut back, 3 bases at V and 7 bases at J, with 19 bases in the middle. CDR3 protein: CASSQQTGLSGEQYF. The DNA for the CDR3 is TGCGCCAGCAGCCAGCAGACAGGACTTTCGGGTGAGCAGTACTTC.

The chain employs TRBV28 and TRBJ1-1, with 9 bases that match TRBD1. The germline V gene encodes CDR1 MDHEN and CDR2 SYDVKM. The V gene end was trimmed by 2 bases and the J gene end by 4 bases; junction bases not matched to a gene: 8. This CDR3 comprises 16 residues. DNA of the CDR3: TGTGCCAGCAGTTTACTCCCGGGACAGGGAGGCACTGAAGCTTTCTTT. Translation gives CASSLLPGQGGTEAFF.

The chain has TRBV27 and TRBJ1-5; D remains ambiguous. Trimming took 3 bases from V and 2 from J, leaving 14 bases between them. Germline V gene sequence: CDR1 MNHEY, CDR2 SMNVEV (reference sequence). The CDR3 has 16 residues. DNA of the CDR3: TGTGCCAGCAGTTTCGAGGGCCGAGGCGGCAATCAGCCCCAGCATTTT. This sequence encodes CASSFEGRGGNQPQHF.

The CDR3 region has the DNA TGTGCCAGCAGTGAAGTAAAAAATAATTCACCCCTCCACTTT. Amino acids: CASSEVKNNSPLHF. The chain has TRBV2 and TRBJ1-6; D uncertain. CDR3 length: 14 amino acids. Germline-derived CDR1 and CDR2 are SNHLY and FYNNEI. The V end lost 1 base, the J end lost 5 bases, and 6 bases lay between the germline ends.

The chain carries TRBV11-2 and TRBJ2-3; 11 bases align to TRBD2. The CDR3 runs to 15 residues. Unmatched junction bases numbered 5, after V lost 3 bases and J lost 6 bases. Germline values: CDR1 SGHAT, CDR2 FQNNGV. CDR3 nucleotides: TGTGCCAGCAGCTTGTTAGCGGGGGGGCCGGATACGCAGTATTTT. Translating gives CASSLLAGGPDTQYF.

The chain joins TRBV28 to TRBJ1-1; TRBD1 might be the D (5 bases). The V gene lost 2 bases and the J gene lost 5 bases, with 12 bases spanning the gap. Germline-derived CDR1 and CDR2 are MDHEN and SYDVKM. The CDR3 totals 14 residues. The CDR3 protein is CASSLNGAKTEAFF. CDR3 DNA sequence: TGTGCCAGCAGTTTAAATGGGGCAAAAACTGAAGCTTTCTTT.

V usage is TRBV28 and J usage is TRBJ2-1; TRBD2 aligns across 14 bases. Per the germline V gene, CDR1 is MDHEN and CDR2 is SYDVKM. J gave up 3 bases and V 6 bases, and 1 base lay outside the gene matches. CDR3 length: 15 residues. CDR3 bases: TGTGCCAGCAGGACTAGCGGGGGGGGCTACAATGAGCAGTTCTTC. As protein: CASRTSGGGYNEQFF.

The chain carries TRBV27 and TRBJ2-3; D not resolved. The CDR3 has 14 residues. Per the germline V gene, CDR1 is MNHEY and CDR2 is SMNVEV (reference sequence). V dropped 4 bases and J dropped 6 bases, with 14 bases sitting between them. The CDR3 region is CASSSLFRLDTQYF. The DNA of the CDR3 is TGTGCCAGCAGTTCCCTATTCAGGCTGGATACGCAGTATTTT.

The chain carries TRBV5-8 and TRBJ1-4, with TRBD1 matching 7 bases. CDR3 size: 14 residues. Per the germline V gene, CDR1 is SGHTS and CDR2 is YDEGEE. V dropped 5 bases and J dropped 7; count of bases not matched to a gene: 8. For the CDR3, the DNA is TGTGCCAGCAGAGGGGACAGTGAGGTTGAAAAACTGTTTTTT. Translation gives CASRGDSEVEKLFF.

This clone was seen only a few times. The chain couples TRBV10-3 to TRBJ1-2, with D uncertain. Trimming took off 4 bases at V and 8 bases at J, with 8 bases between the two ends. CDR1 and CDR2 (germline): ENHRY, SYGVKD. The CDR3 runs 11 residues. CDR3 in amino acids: CAISGKAGYTF. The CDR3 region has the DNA TGTGCCATCAGTGGAAAAGCGGGCTACACCTTC.

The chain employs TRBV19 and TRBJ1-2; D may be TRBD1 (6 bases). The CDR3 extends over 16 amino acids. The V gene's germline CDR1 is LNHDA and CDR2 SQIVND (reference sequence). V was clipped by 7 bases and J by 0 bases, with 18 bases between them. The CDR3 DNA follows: TGTGCCAGTACCCCTAGGGGTCAGGGGACTAACTATGGCTACACCTTC. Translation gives CASTPRGQGTNYGYTF.

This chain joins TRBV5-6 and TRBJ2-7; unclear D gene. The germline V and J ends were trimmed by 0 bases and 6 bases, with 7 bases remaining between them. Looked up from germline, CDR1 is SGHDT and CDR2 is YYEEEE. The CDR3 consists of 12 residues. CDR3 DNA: TGTGCCAGCAGCTTGGCCAGTGGCGAGCAGTACTTC. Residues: CASSLASGEQYF.

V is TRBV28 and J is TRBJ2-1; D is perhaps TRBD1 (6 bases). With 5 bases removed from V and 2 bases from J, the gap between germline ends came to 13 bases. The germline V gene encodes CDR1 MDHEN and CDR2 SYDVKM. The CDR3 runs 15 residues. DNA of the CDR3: TGTGCCAGCAGTCCAGGGGATCTCCCCTACAATGAGCAGTTCTTC. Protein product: CASSPGDLPYNEQFF.

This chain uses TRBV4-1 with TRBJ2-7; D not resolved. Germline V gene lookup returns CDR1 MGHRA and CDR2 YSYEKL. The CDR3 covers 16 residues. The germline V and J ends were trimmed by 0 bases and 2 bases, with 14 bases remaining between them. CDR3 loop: CASSQESIVVTYEQYF. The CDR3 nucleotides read TGCGCCAGCAGCCAAGAAAGCATAGTAGTTACCTACGAGCAGTACTTC.

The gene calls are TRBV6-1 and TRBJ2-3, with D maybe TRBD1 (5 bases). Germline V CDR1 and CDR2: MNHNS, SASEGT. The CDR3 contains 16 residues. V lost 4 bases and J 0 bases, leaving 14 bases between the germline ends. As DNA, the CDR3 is TGTGCCAGCAGTGCCGACAGCTACTCCAGCACAGATACGCAGTATTTT. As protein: CASSADSYSSTDTQYF.